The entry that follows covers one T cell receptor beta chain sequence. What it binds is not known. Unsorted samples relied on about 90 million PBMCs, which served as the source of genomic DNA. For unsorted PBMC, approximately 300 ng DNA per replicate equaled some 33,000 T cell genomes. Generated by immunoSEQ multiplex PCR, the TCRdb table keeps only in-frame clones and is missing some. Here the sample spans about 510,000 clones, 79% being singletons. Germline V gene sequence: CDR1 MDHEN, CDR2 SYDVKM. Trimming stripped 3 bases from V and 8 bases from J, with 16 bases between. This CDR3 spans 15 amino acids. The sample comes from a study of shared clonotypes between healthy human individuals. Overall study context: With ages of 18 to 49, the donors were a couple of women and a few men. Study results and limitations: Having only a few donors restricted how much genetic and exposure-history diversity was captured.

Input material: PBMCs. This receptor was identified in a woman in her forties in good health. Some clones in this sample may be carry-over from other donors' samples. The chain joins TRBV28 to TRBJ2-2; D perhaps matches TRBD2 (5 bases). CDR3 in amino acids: CASSFPPLTGGELFF. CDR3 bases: TGTGCCAGCAGTTTCCCTCCCCTCACGGGAGGGGAGCTGTTTTTT.